This TCR beta chain emerged from a study of immune evolution from preneoplasia to lung adenocarcinoma. Notes on the study in general: Normal lung had highest clonality; later lesions appeared denser, more diverse. Top clone frequencies peaked in normal lung, apparently declining through invasive adenocarcinoma.

Note on this clone: The antigen is not known.

Assay used: immunoSEQ multiplex PCR; TCRdb lists only in-frame clones, some missing. There are some 10,000 clones in the sample; 70% to 85% occur only once, and under 7% lies in the top ten. The CDR3 extends over 15 amino acids. The ends lost 5 bases at V and 2 bases at J; junction bases unmatched: 5. The germline V gene has CDR1 SGHRS and CDR2 YFSETQ. The source is a person aged 55-80 years with lung adenocarcinoma. The chain employs TRBV5-1 and TRBJ2-3; 10 bases agree with TRBD1. Source material: FFPE lung adenocarcinoma in situ tissue. Written as DNA, the CDR3 is TGCGCCAGCAGTCCCGACAGGGGGCACACAGATACGCAGTATTTT. It translates to CASSPDRGHTDTQYF.